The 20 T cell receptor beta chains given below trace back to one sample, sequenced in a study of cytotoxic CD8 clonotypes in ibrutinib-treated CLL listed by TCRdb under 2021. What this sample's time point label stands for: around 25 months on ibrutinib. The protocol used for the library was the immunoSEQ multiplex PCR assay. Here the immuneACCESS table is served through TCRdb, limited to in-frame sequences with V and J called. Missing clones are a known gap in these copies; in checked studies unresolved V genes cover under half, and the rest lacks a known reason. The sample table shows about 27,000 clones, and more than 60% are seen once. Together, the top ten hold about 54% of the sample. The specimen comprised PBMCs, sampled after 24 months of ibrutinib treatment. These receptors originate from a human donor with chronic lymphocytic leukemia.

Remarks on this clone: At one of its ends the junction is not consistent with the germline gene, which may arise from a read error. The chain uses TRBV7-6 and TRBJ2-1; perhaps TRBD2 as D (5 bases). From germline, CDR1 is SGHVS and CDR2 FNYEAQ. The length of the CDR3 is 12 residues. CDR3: CASSLWRTSPIF. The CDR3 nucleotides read TGTGCCAGCAGCTTATGGAGGACCTCTCCGATCTTC.

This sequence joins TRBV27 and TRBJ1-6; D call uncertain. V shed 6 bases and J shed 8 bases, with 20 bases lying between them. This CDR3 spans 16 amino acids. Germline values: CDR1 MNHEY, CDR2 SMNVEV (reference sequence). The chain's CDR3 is CASRHPNGGWHSPLHF. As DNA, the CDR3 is TGTGCCAGCAGACACCCGAATGGAGGGTGGCATTCACCCCTCCACTTT.

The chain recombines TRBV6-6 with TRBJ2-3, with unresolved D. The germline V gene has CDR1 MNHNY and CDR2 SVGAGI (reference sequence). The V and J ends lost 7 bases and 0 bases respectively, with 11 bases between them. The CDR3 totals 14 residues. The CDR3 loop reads CASTPPKSTDTQYF. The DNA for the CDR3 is TGTGCCAGCACTCCCCCCAAGAGCACAGATACGCAGTATTTT.

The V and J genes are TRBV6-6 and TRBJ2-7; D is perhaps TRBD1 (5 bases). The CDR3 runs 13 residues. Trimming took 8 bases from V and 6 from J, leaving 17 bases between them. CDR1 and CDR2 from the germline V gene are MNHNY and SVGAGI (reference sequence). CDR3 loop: CASAGPQGPEQYF. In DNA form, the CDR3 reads TGTGCCAGCGCAGGGCCCCAAGGTCCCGAGCAGTACTTC.

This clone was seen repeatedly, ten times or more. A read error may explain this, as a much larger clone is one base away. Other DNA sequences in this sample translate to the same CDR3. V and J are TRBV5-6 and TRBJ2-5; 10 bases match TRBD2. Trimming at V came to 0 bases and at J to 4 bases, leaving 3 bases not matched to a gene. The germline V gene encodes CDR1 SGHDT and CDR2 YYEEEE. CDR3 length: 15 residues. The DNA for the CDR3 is TGTGCCAGCAGCTTGGTAGCGGGGGGAGGAGAGACCCAGTACTTC. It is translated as CASSLVAGGGETQYF.

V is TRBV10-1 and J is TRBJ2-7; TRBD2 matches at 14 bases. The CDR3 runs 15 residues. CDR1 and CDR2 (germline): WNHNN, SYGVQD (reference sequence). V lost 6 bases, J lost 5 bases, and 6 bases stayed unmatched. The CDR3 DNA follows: TGCGCCAGCAGGGTGACTAGCGGGGGGGCCCACGAGCAGTACTTC. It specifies CASRVTSGGAHEQYF.

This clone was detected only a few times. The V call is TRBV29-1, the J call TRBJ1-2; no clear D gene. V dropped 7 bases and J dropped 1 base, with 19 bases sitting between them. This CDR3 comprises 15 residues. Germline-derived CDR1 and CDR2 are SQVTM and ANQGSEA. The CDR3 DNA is TGCAGCGCCTTCCGGCGGGGTTACAGTAACTATGGCTACACCTTC. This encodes CSAFRRGYSNYGYTF.

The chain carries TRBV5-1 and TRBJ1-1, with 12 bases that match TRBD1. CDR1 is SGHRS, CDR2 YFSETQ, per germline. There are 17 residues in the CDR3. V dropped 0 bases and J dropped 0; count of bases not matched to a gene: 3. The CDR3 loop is CASSLGGTGGLNTEAFF. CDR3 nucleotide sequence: TGCGCCAGCAGCTTGGGTGGGACAGGGGGCTTGAACACTGAAGCTTTCTTT.

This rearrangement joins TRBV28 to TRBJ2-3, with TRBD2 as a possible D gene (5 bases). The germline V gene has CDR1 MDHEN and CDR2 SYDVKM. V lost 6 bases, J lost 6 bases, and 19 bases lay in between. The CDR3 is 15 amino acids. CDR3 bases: TGTGCCAGCAGATCAGCGGCGGCCCGCGGTGATACGCAGTATTTT. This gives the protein CASRSAAARGDTQYF.

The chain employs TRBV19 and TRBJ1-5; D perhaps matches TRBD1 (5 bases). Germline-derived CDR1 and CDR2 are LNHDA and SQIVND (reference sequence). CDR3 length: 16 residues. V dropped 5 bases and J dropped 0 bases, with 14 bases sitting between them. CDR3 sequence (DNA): TGTGCCAGTAGTTCCCTCGGGGGGGTTAGCAATCAGCCCCAGCATTTT. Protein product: CASSSLGGVSNQPQHF.

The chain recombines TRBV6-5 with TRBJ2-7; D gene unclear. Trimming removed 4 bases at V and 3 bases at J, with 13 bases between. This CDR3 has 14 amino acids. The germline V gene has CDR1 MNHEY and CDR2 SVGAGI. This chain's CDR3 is CASSSGSLGYEQYF. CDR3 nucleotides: TGTGCCAGCAGTTCTGGATCCTTGGGCTACGAGCAGTACTTC.

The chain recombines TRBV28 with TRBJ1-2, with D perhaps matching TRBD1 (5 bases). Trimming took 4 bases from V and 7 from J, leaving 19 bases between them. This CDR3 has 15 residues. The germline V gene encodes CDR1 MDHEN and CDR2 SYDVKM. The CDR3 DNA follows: TGTGCCAGCAGTTCCGGGACTACTAAACTACGTGGCTACACCTTC. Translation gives CASSSGTTKLRGYTF.

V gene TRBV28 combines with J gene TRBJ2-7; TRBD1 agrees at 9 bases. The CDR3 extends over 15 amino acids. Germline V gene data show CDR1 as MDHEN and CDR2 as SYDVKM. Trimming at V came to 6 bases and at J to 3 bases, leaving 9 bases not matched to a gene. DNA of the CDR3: TGTGCCAGCAGCACCCCAGGACAGGGGATCTACGAGCAGTACTTC. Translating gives CASSTPGQGIYEQYF.

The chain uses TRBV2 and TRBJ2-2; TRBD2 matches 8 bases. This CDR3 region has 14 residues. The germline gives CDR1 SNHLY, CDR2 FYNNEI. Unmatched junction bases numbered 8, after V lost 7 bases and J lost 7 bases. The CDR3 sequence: CASTRTSQVGELFF. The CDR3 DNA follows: TGTGCCAGCACCAGGACTAGCCAGGTCGGGGAGCTGTTTTTT.

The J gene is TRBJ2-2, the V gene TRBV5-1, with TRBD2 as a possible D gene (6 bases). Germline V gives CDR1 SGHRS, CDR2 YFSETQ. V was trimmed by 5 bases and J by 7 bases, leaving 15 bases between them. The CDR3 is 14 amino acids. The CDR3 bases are TGCGCCAGCAGTCCCACGGGGGATGTCGGGGAGCTGTTTTTT. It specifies CASSPTGDVGELFF.

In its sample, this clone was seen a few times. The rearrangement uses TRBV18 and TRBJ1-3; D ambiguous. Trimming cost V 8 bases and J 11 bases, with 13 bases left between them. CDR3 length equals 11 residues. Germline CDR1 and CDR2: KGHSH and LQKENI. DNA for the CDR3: TGTGCCAGCGGAACAGCGAGCGCCATATATTTT. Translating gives CASGTASAIYF.

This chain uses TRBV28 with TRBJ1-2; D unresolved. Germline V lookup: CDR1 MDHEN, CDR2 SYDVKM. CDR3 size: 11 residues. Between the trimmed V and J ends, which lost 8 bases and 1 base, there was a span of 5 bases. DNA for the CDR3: TGTGCCAGCGCCAGTAACTATGGCTACACCTTC. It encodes CASASNYGYTF.

The CDR3 reads CASSQDRTSGYNEQFF. The CDR3 DNA reads as TGCGCCAGCAGCCAAGATAGGACTAGCGGATACAATGAGCAGTTCTTC. This chain links TRBV4-1 with TRBJ2-1; 10 bases line up with TRBD2. Germline V gene sequence: CDR1 MGHRA, CDR2 YSYEKL. The CDR3 length is 16 residues. V was pared by 0 bases and J by 4 bases, with 3 bases of the junction left unmatched.

The CDR3, as DNA: TGTGCCAGCAGTTACTCGAGTACTAGCGGGAGGGAGACCCAGTACTTC. Protein: CASSYSSTSGRETQYF. This rearrangement joins TRBV6-5 to TRBJ2-5; 12 bases agree with TRBD2. The CDR3 sequence is 16 residues long. The germline V gene encodes CDR1 MNHEY and CDR2 SVGAGI. The V and J ends lost 0 bases and 5 bases, in that order; junction bases with no gene match: 4.

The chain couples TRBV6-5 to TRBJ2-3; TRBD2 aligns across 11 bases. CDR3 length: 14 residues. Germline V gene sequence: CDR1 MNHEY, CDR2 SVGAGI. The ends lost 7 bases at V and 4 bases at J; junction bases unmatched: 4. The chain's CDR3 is CASNLAGGPDTQYF. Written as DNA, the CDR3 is TGTGCCAGCAACTTAGCGGGGGGGCCAGATACGCAGTATTTT.